The 21 T cell receptor beta chains reported below all come from one sample, sequenced in a study of blood T cell repertoires in COVID-19. TCRdb keeps only in-frame clones here, not all; method: immunoSEQ multiplex PCR. This table holds roughly 500,000 clones, roughly 90% found once. Sequencing input: PBMCs or T cells enriched from blood (not recorded which). These receptors all stem from a woman aged 40 to 50 who had recovered from COVID-19.

J is TRBJ1-2 and V is TRBV19; 10 bases are a match to TRBD1. The CDR3 has 13 amino acids. Germline CDR1 and CDR2: LNHDA and SQIVND (reference sequence). With 5 bases clipped from V and 7 bases from J, the junction kept 4 bases outside the gene matches. The CDR3 protein is CASSRDRGTGYTF. In DNA, the CDR3 is TGTGCCAGTAGTCGGGACAGGGGAACTGGCTACACCTTC.

This clone was picked up a small number of times. The chain links TRBV5-1 to TRBJ2-3, with 11 bases aligning to TRBD1. With 4 bases clipped from V and 5 bases from J, the junction kept 9 bases outside the gene matches. The CDR3 has 16 amino acids. Germline lookup yields CDR1 SGHRS and CDR2 YFSETQ. The CDR3 bases are TGCGCCAGCAGCCGTTATCCGGGACAGGGGGGAGATACGCAGTATTTT. Protein: CASSRYPGQGGDTQYF.

The chain couples TRBV30 to TRBJ2-5; the D gene is possibly TRBD1 (6 bases). Germline CDR1 reads GTSNPN; CDR2 reads SVGIG (reference sequence). The CDR3 has 17 residues. The ends were cut back, 2 bases at V and 2 bases at J, with 21 bases in the middle. The CDR3 DNA follows: TGTGCCTGGAGTCCCTGGAAGGACAGCCTACGACAAGAGACCCAGTACTTC. Its translation is CAWSPWKDSLRQETQYF. The variable domain in full, with the rest retrieved from reference TRBV30 and TRBJ2-5, is SQTIHQWPATLVQPVGSPLSLECTVEGTSNPNLYWYRQAAGRGLQLLFYSVGIGQISSEVPQNLSASRPQDRQFILSSKKLLLSDSGFYLCAWSPWKDSLRQETQYFGPGTRLLVL.

The chain has TRBV27 and TRBJ1-2; weak D call: TRBD1 (5 bases). The CDR3 consists of 17 residues. CDR1 and CDR2 from the germline V gene are MNHEY and SMNVEV (reference sequence). V shed 0 bases and J shed 2 bases, with 16 bases lying between them. The CDR3 loop reads CASSLSPTPTVNYGYTF. The CDR3 DNA follows: TGTGCCAGCAGTTTATCGCCTACACCGACAGTCAACTATGGCTACACCTTC.

This clone appeared a single time. The J gene is TRBJ2-7, the V gene TRBV7-9, with D possibly being TRBD1 (6 bases). The V end lost 4 bases, the J end lost 9 bases, and 13 bases lay between the germline ends. The CDR3 extends over 12 amino acids. CDR1 and CDR2 from the germline V gene are SEHNR and FQNEAQ (reference sequence). DNA for the CDR3: TGTGCCAGCAGCTCCCTCAGGGGTGGGCAGTACTTC. Residues: CASSSLRGGQYF.

CDR3 residues: CAWSRQRYEQYF. As DNA, the CDR3 is TGTGCCTGGAGCAGGCAACGCTACGAGCAGTACTTC. The rearrangement links TRBV30 to TRBJ2-7; no definite D call. CDR3 length equals 12 residues. Germline loops: CDR1 GTSNPN, CDR2 SVGIG (reference sequence). Trimming left V 3 bases short and J 3 bases short, with 9 bases between.

The table lists this clone with a count of one. The CDR3 loop reads CASRLALQTALPSYEQYF. For the CDR3, the DNA is TGTGCAAGTCGCTTAGCCCTACAGACAGCCCTTCCCTCCTACGAGCAGTACTTC. The chain combines TRBV12-2 with TRBJ2-7; the table gives TRBD1 as D, unverified against the DNA. TRBV12-2 is designated a pseudogene. The CDR3 loop spans 18 amino acids.

The chain is built from TRBV3-1 (or the pseudogene TRBV3-2) and TRBJ2-7; D possibly corresponds to TRBD2 (6 bases). The CDR3 is made up of 15 amino acids. Germline V gene lookup returns CDR1 LGHDT and CDR2 YNNKEL (reference sequence). Trimming took 0 bases from V and 5 from J, leaving 14 bases between them. CDR3 loop: CASSQDLIGGDEQYF. CDR3 DNA: TGTGCCAGCAGCCAAGATCTTATCGGCGGGGACGAGCAGTACTTC.

This chain uses TRBV4-1 with TRBJ1-2; D is unresolved. Germline lookup yields CDR1 MGHRA and CDR2 YSYEKL. V lost 4 bases to trimming and J lost 8 bases, with 17 bases between them. The CDR3 has 14 residues. The CDR3 nucleotides read TGCGCCAGCAGCCCCTCCGTGGCCGCACTAGGCTACACCTTC. This gives the protein CASSPSVAALGYTF.

V usage is TRBV13 and J usage is TRBJ2-7; TRBD2 might be the D (6 bases). The germline V gene has CDR1 PRHDT and CDR2 FYEKMQ (reference sequence). Trimming cost V 4 bases and J 4 bases, with 14 bases left between them. The CDR3 loop spans 14 amino acids. CDR3 protein: CASSSRLESYEQYF. The CDR3 nucleotides are TGTGCCAGCAGCTCCCGACTAGAATCATACGAGCAGTACTTC.

The V gene is TRBV7-2, the J gene TRBJ2-3, with D possibly being TRBD1 (6 bases). The CDR3 spans 13 residues. CDR1 and CDR2 from the germline V gene are SGHTA and FQGNSA. Trimming took off 2 bases at V and 7 bases at J, with 10 bases between the two ends. The CDR3 region is CASSLLQGNTQYF. The CDR3 region has the DNA TGTGCCAGCAGCTTATTACAGGGAAATACGCAGTATTTT.

The chain is built from TRBV27 and TRBJ2-3, with 11 bases fitting TRBD2. V trimming: 6 bases; J trimming: 9 bases; junction bases outside the gene matches: 5. The germline V gene encodes CDR1 MNHEY and CDR2 SMNVEV (reference sequence). The CDR3 is made up of 13 amino acids. The CDR3 loop is CASRGLAGGTQYF. CDR3 in DNA: TGTGCCAGCAGAGGTCTAGCGGGAGGAACGCAGTATTTT.

The gene calls are TRBV25-1 and TRBJ2-7, with D possibly being TRBD2 (5 bases). CDR1 is MGHDK, CDR2 SYGVNS, per germline. This CDR3 is built from 15 residues. Trimming took off 4 bases at V and 2 bases at J, with 15 bases between the two ends. The CDR3 protein is CASSADMGVPYEQYF. In nucleotides, the CDR3 is TGTGCCAGCAGTGCTGACATGGGAGTACCCTACGAGCAGTACTTC.

Turning to this clone: Other DNA sequences from this sample encode an identical CDR3 as well. This chain connects TRBV19 to TRBJ2-3; D gene ambiguous. V was cut by 3 bases and J by 5 bases, with 9 bases left in between. This CDR3 region has 13 residues. The V gene's germline CDR1 is LNHDA and CDR2 SQIVND (reference sequence). The CDR3 DNA reads as TGTGCCAGTAGTATCGGCAGAGGAGATACGCAGTATTTT. Amino acids: CASSIGRGDTQYF.

The chain uses TRBV6-4 and TRBJ2-3; D possibly corresponds to TRBD1 (5 bases). Germline V gene sequence: CDR1 MRHNA, CDR2 SNTAGT. This CDR3 spans 14 amino acids. The ends were cut back, 4 bases at V and 6 bases at J, with 14 bases in the middle. The CDR3 is CASSAGFNVDTQYF. In nucleotides, the CDR3 is TGTGCCAGCAGTGCAGGGTTCAACGTTGATACGCAGTATTTT.

This clone was seen once. The chain combines TRBV7-2 with TRBJ2-1; 7 nucleotides align to TRBD1. The CDR3 runs to 15 residues. The V segment lost 3 bases and the J segment 4 bases; nucleotides outside the gene matches: 6. Germline loops: CDR1 SGHTA, CDR2 FQGNSA. Here the CDR3 DNA reads TGTGCCAGCAGCTTTGGGCAGGGGGTATACAATGAGCAGTTCTTC. Translating gives CASSFGQGVYNEQFF.

The chain has TRBV5-4 and TRBJ1-1; weak D call: TRBD1 (5 bases). Germline-derived CDR1 and CDR2 are SGHNT and YYREEE (reference sequence). The CDR3 sequence is 14 residues long. V was cut by 1 base and J by 2 bases, with 9 bases left in between. The CDR3 reads CASSLRQFNTEAFF. CDR3 bases: TGTGCCAGCAGCTTGCGACAGTTCAACACTGAAGCTTTCTTT.

The rearrangement links TRBV30 to TRBJ2-3; TRBD2 matches at 8 bases. V lost 0 bases to trimming and J lost 6 bases; unmatched junction nucleotides: 2. CDR1 and CDR2 (germline): GTSNPN, SVGIG (reference sequence). This CDR3 is built from 13 residues. CDR3 sequence (DNA): TGTGCCTGGAGTGTACCGGGAGGGGATACGCAGTATTTT. Amino acid sequence: CAWSVPGGDTQYF.

The V call is TRBV7-2, the J call TRBJ1-6; 9 nucleotides align to TRBD1. CDR1 and CDR2 (germline): SGHTA, FQGNSA. The CDR3 loop spans 17 amino acids. V was pared by 2 bases and J by 10 bases, with 12 bases of the junction left unmatched. CDR3 nucleotide sequence: TGTGCCAGCAGCTTAAGGGGACCGGGACAGGGTTACTCACCCCTCCACTTT. The encoded protein is CASSLRGPGQGYSPLHF.

The rearrangement uses TRBV6-5 and TRBJ1-1; no clear D. V was pared by 0 bases and J by 1 base, with 9 bases between. The CDR3 contains 15 residues. CDR1 and CDR2 (germline): MNHEY, SVGAGI. CDR3 nucleotides: TGTGCCAGCAGTTACTCGTCTCACAGGAACACTGAAGCTTTCTTT. This gives the protein CASSYSSHRNTEAFF.

J is TRBJ1-1 and V is TRBV10-2; TRBD1 matches 7 bases. The germline CDR1 and CDR2 sequences are WSHSY and SAAADI. Trimming removed 7 bases from V and 5 bases from J; junction bases left unmatched: 13. This CDR3 has 15 residues. This CDR3 is CASNSGTVTKTEAFF. The CDR3 region has the DNA TGCGCCAGCAATTCCGGGACAGTAACAAAGACTGAAGCTTTCTTT.